This paragraph reports one TCR beta chain. Its antigen is still unknown. Base-call qualities are not available, and no considerably larger clone is one nucleotide away. The method behind the library was 5' RACE. The instrument was an Illumina HiSeq 2500. A second about 7 to 12 cycle PCR used a sample-barcoded 5' primer and a J-beta primer mix. A unique molecular identifier was introduced onto each TCR beta cDNA molecule by a template-switch 5' adaptor carrying 12 random nucleotides. At least 3 million CDR3-containing paired-end reads were obtained from each sample. All of the RNA was converted into first-strand cDNA using the Mint cDNA synthesis kit, with a TRBC-specific oligonucleotide serving as the primer. Following uracil-DNA glycosylase treatment, all cDNA underwent a first 18-cycle PCR with the universal primers M1SS and BC2_uni_R. The authors' pipeline ran thus. For normalization, 1 million high-quality reads, each with a distinct molecular identifier, were randomly selected from each sample. Instead of being binned into consensus sequences, reads that shared molecular identifiers were thrown out. MiTCR, with a Q25 quality threshold and the strictest error-elimination algorithm, was used for CDR3 identification, clonotype clustering and error correction. Lower-bound total TCR beta diversity was estimated with a nonparametric unseen species model using Euler transformation. TCRdb reanalyzed the raw reads on its own, using fastp at Q25 for trimming and MiXCR for clone calling, and kept in-frame beta chains. CDR3 protein sequences are deduplicated, and each keeps its most common genes and DNA. TCRdb's processing, not the authors' own work, is the source of the V and J calls. The sample includes about 570,000 distinct CDR3 sequences, with 27% observed a single time. The biggest ten clones account for approximately 18% of the sample.

These data originate in a study of blood T cells in healthy people across ages (dated by TCRdb to 2015 to 2017). Background on the whole study: In model experiments, roughly one uniquely barcoded TCR beta cDNA molecule per two T cells was captured by template switching. Two additional independent replicas of 1 million unique cDNA reads from the same blood draw were analyzed for two donors (one aged 18 to 29 and one aged 80 or older). Four age groups were formed from the donors: young (average roughly 15 years), middle-aged (approximately 41), aged (under 70) and long-lived (more than 75). Using deep sequencing normalized with unique cDNA molecular identifiers, the study measured how TCR beta repertoire diversity changes with age. To avoid experimental bias, donors of different ages were distributed randomly across sequencing lanes.

From the cysteine through the phenylalanine, the CDR3 covers 16 amino acids. The sequence is cut down to CDR3 DNA, 48 bases in frame from base 1. The CDR1 and CDR2 encoded by the germline V gene are LGHNA and YSLEER. V lost 5 bases and J lost 0 bases; the stretch between them is 14 bases long. Systemically healthy Caucasian individuals from Russia, 39 in total and aged about 6 to 100 years, were included as donors. Around 9.8 milliliters of peripheral blood were collected from each donor into EDTA-treated Vacutainer tubes. PBMCs were isolated by Ficoll-Paque density-gradient centrifugation, with at least 7 million obtained per sample. Trizol reagent was used to extract total RNA from the PBMCs, yielding at least 6 micrograms per sample. The percentages of naive CD45RAhigh/CD27high T cells were determined by flow cytometry on a PBMC aliquot from every donor. Broad study findings and their caveats: Observed TCR beta diversity per million T cells fell roughly linearly with age, and a significant reduction was already apparent by age roughly 40. Estimates of total diversity based on one million sequenced T cells were regarded as lower bounds and as underestimates. Compared with the aged group, more naive CD4+ T cells, fewer expanded clones and increased TCR diversity were shown by the long-lived group, suggesting age selection. Because the CMV infection status of the donors was unknown, age-related changes in expanded clonotypes may potentially have been confounded. Since profiling was done on bulk unsorted PBMCs, naive and antigen-experienced compartments could not be conclusively compared. A strong correlation was found between observed TCR beta diversity and the percentage of naive T cells measured by flow cytometry.

Sequencing was carried out using blood. This clonotype was sampled from a woman in her 70s in good health. The V and J segments used are TRBV4-3 and TRBJ2-4; the D gene is perhaps TRBD1, from 5 matching bases. The CDR3 reads as follows: CASSYDSLLAKNIQYF. The DNA sequence is as follows: TGCGCCAGCAGCTATGACAGCTTACTAGCCAAAAACATTCAGTACTTC.